One sample yielded the 28 T cell receptor beta chains listed below, sequenced in a study of blood T cell repertoires in COVID-19. Clones were sequenced by immunoSEQ multiplex PCR, and TCRdb holds only the in-frame ones, with some missing. The sample holds a few hundred thousand clones; more than 85% are singletons and the top ten take 1.9%. Source material: peripheral blood. The source of these receptors is a man aged 40-49 years with active or convalescent COVID-19.

The genes are TRBV7-2 and TRBJ2-7; possible D gene TRBD1, 5 bases. The CDR3 extends over 19 amino acids. Germline V gives CDR1 SGHTA, CDR2 FQGNSA. V dropped 3 bases and J dropped 0 bases, with 24 bases sitting between them. CDR3 DNA sequence: TGTGCCAGCAGCTTCCCGCGCATCAGGGCGGCGTCAAGCTCCTACGAGCAGTACTTC. Its protein is CASSFPRIRAASSSYEQYF.

The V gene is TRBV5-1, the J gene TRBJ1-1; 11 bases match TRBD1. The CDR3 totals 15 residues. Germline lookup yields CDR1 SGHRS and CDR2 YFSETQ. The junction had 7 bases not matched to a gene; V was cut back by 4 bases and J by 5 bases. DNA of the CDR3: TGCGCCAGCAGCACGGACAGGGGGCTGGGAACTGAAGCTTTCTTT. Residues: CASSTDRGLGTEAFF.

This sequence joins TRBV11-2 and TRBJ2-7, with D possibly TRBD1 on 5 matching bases. Germline V gene lookup returns CDR1 SGHAT and CDR2 FQNNGV. The ends were cut back, 1 base at V and 5 bases at J, with 12 bases in the middle. The CDR3 consists of 14 residues. CDR3 sequence: CASSLAGRVHEQYF. As DNA, the CDR3 is TGTGCCAGCAGCTTAGCGGGCAGGGTCCACGAGCAGTACTTC. Based on the CDR3 plus reference TRBV11-2 and TRBJ2-7, the full variable domain is EAGVAQSPRYKIIEKRQSVAFWCNPISGHATLYWYQQILGQGPKLLIQFQNNGVVDDSQLPKDRFSAERLKGVDSTLKIQPAKLEDSAVYLCASSLAGRVHEQYFGPGTRLTVT.

V usage is TRBV4-1 and J usage is TRBJ2-3, with 7 bases that match TRBD2. V was pared by 3 bases and J by 5 bases, with 14 bases of the junction left unmatched. This CDR3 region has 17 residues. The V gene's germline CDR1 is MGHRA and CDR2 YSYEKL. Written as DNA, the CDR3 is TGCGCCAGCAGCCACCCTTGGGCGGGAGCTGCGGAAGATACGCAGTATTTT. Translation: CASSHPWAGAAEDTQYF.

This clone showed up just once. The rearrangement uses TRBV28 and TRBJ1-1; 10 bases agree with TRBD1. V lost 6 bases to trimming and J lost 0 bases; unmatched junction nucleotides: 7. The CDR3 totals 16 residues. CDR1 is MDHEN and CDR2 is SYDVKM in the germline V gene. CDR3 sequence: CASSPRQGALNTEAFF. In nucleotides, the CDR3 is TGTGCCAGCAGCCCCAGACAGGGGGCCTTGAACACTGAAGCTTTCTTT.

The chain uses TRBV11-2 and TRBJ2-5; D possibly corresponds to TRBD1 (7 bases). CDR1 and CDR2 from the germline V gene are SGHAT and FQNNGV. The CDR3 extends over 14 amino acids. V was pared by 5 bases and J by 4 bases, with 14 bases between. CDR3 DNA: TGTGCCAGCAGCACAGGCGGGACAGTAGAGACCCAGTACTTC. Encoded protein: CASSTGGTVETQYF.

The chain recombines TRBV4-1 with TRBJ2-7; perhaps TRBD2 as D (5 bases). The CDR3 runs 16 residues. Per the germline V gene, CDR1 is MGHRA and CDR2 is YSYEKL. V shed 2 bases and J shed 1 base, with 15 bases lying between them. The CDR3 DNA is TGCGCCAGCAGCCAATCGTCTCAGTCGGGGTCCTACGAGCAGTACTTC. Translated, it gives CASSQSSQSGSYEQYF.

This clone was recorded a few times. This rearrangement joins TRBV9 to TRBJ1-1; D is undetermined. The CDR3 consists of 14 residues. CDR1 is SGDLS and CDR2 is YYNGEE in the germline V gene. Deletions cut 5 bases from V and 3 bases from J, with 14 bases between. CDR3 region: CASSVTNVYTEAFF. In DNA form, the CDR3 reads TGTGCCAGCAGTGTAACAAATGTATACACTGAAGCTTTCTTT.

This chain connects TRBV27 to TRBJ2-1; a weak D match, TRBD2 (5 bases). The length of the CDR3 is 16 residues. Germline values: CDR1 MNHEY, CDR2 SMNVEV (reference sequence). V was clipped by 3 bases and J by 1 base, with 13 bases between them. The CDR3 loop is CASSLDGVGSYNEQFF. The CDR3 region has the DNA TGTGCCAGCAGTTTGGACGGGGTGGGGTCCTACAATGAGCAGTTCTTC.

This clone was counted once. The V and J genes are TRBV2 and TRBJ1-3; D may be TRBD1 (6 bases). This CDR3 is built from 17 residues. Germline V gene data show CDR1 as SNHLY and CDR2 as FYNNEI. The ends were cut back, 4 bases at V and 0 bases at J, with 16 bases in the middle. CDR3 amino acids: CASSATPGQLSGNTIYF. As DNA, the CDR3 is TGTGCCAGCAGTGCAACACCCGGACAGCTCTCTGGAAACACCATATATTTT. The full variable domain, with the rest looked up from reference TRBV2 and TRBJ1-3, is EPEVTQTPSHQVTQMGQEVILRCVPISNHLYFYWYRQILGQKVEFLVSFYNNEISEKSEIFDDQFSVERPDGSNFTLKIRSTKLEDSAMYFCASSATPGQLSGNTIYFGEGSWLTVV.

V gene TRBV3-1 (or the pseudogene TRBV3-2) combines with J gene TRBJ1-2; 8 bases map to TRBD1. Germline-derived CDR1 and CDR2 are LGHDT and YNNKEL (reference sequence). The CDR3 loop spans 18 amino acids. V gave up 2 bases and J gave up 8 bases; unmatched junction bases: 19. CDR3 bases: TGTGCCAGCAGCCAAAGAGGGATTCGGACAGGGAAGGGAGGGGGCTACACCTTC. This gives the protein CASSQRGIRTGKGGGYTF.

A few counts support this clone. V and J are TRBV10-3 and TRBJ2-3, with a possible D match to TRBD2 (7 bases). The CDR3 length is 15 residues. CDR1 and CDR2 (germline): ENHRY, SYGVKD. V lost 11 bases and J 6 bases, leaving 24 bases between the germline ends. CDR3 loop: CASRKLGGPSDTQYF. The DNA of the CDR3 is TGTGCCTCTCGCAAATTGGGGGGGCCATCTGATACGCAGTATTTT.

The chain joins TRBV5-4 to TRBJ1-1; D not resolved. This CDR3 region has 12 residues. Germline-derived CDR1 and CDR2 are SGHNT and YYREEE (reference sequence). Trimming removed 4 bases from V and 11 bases from J, with 15 bases in between. CDR3 sequence: CASSIDRTRAFF. The CDR3 DNA sequence: TGTGCCAGCAGCATAGACCGTACGCGGGCTTTCTTT.

This clone was seen more than once but under ten times. The CDR3 is CASKEGAWGYTF. The CDR3 DNA follows: TGTGCCAGTAAGGAAGGGGCGTGGGGCTACACCTTC. The chain is built from TRBV19 and TRBJ1-2, with D possibly TRBD1 on 5 matching bases. The length of the CDR3 is 12 residues. V shed 7 bases and J shed 8 bases, with 14 bases lying between them. Germline V CDR1 and CDR2: LNHDA, SQIVND (reference sequence). Full variable domain (rest looked up from reference TRBV19 and TRBJ1-2): DGGITQSPKYLFRKEGQNVTLSCEQNLNHDAMYWYRQDPGQGLRLIYYSQIVNDFQKGDIAEGYSVSREKKESFPLTVTSAQKNPTAFYLCASKEGAWGYTFGSGTRLTVV.

The V gene is TRBV14, the J gene TRBJ2-5; D not certain. The V gene's germline CDR1 is SGHDN and CDR2 FVKESK. This CDR3 comprises 15 residues. Trimming removed 0 bases from V and 5 bases from J, with 13 bases in between. The CDR3 DNA is TGTGCCAGCAGCCAAGAATTCCCAGGATGGGAGACCCAGTACTTC. This encodes CASSQEFPGWETQYF.

The chain couples TRBV28 to TRBJ1-1; D may be TRBD1 (5 bases). The CDR3 runs to 14 residues. V was shortened by 1 base and J by 1 base, with 7 bases between the two germline ends. Germline V gene lookup returns CDR1 MDHEN and CDR2 SYDVKM. CDR3 loop: CASSLYRQNTEAFF. In nucleotides, the CDR3 is TGTGCCAGCAGTTTATACAGGCAGAACACTGAAGCTTTCTTT.

V is TRBV27 and J is TRBJ2-2; TRBD1 agrees at 8 bases. J lost 5 bases, V lost 9 bases, and 5 bases had no gene match. CDR1 is MNHEY, CDR2 SMNVEV, per germline (reference sequence). The CDR3 covers 13 residues. The CDR3 protein is CASGQGWTGELFF. For the CDR3, the DNA is TGTGCCAGTGGACAGGGTTGGACCGGGGAGCTGTTTTTT.

Note on this clone: The same CDR3 also results from other DNA sequences found in this sample. The rearrangement joins TRBV9 to TRBJ2-1; perhaps TRBD1 as D (6 bases). The CDR3 covers 14 residues. V lost 0 bases, J lost 2 bases, and 6 bases lay in between. Germline V gives CDR1 SGDLS, CDR2 YYNGEE. The CDR3 here is CASSVGTAYNEQFF. The CDR3 DNA follows: TGTGCCAGCAGCGTAGGGACAGCCTACAATGAGCAGTTCTTC.

The V call is TRBV21-1, the J call TRBJ1-2. TRBV21-1 is annotated as a pseudogene. The CDR3 is 15 residues long. The chain's CDR3 is CASSKSTGSDYGYTF. CDR3 sequence (DNA): TGTGCCAGCAGCAAATCGACGGGTTCCGACTATGGCTACACCTTC.

The V and J genes are TRBV5-1 and TRBJ1-1, with D possibly being TRBD1 (6 bases). V was shortened by 2 bases and J by 3 bases, with 11 bases between the two germline ends. The CDR3 sequence is 14 residues long. Germline V gene data show CDR1 as SGHRS and CDR2 as YFSETQ. The CDR3 DNA reads as TGCGCCAGCAGCTTACAGGGATCGGACACTGAAGCTTTCTTT. It codes for CASSLQGSDTEAFF.

This clone appeared a few times. The rearrangement links TRBV7-2 to TRBJ1-1; D call uncertain. Germline values: CDR1 SGHTA, CDR2 FQGNSA. Trimming pared 2 bases from V and 5 bases from J, leaving 12 bases between. CDR3 length: 14 residues. The CDR3 DNA is TGTGCCAGCAGCTTAAGCACGGGAGGTACTGAAGCTTTCTTT. Encoded protein: CASSLSTGGTEAFF.

V gene TRBV4-1 combines with J gene TRBJ1-1; D remains unclear. Trimming stripped 6 bases from V and 3 bases from J, with 26 bases between. The CDR3 has 18 amino acids. Per germline, CDR1 MGHRA and CDR2 YSYEKL. In DNA form, the CDR3 reads TGCGCCAGCAGACAAACACGCAAAAGGGCGGTGGAGGACACTGAAGCTTTCTTT. Residues: CASRQTRKRAVEDTEAFF.

The genes are TRBV29-1 and TRBJ2-7; perhaps TRBD1 as D (5 bases). CDR1 is SQVTM and CDR2 is ANQGSEA in the germline V gene. The germline V and J ends were trimmed by 6 bases and 6 bases, with 15 bases remaining between them. The CDR3 runs to 12 residues. In nucleotides, the CDR3 is TGCAGCGTCGCGACAGCCCTGCGCGAGCAGTACTTC. This gives the protein CSVATALREQYF.

The chain joins TRBV5-1 to TRBJ2-1, with TRBD2 as a possible D gene (6 bases). Germline CDR1 reads SGHRS; CDR2 reads YFSETQ. Trimming shortened V by 1 base and J by 7 bases, and 12 bases separated the two germline ends. This CDR3 has 14 amino acids. DNA for the CDR3: TGCGCCAGCAGCTTGTGGGCGGAGGGAAATGAGCAGTTCTTC. As protein: CASSLWAEGNEQFF.

The chain's CDR3 is CAWSVGAASYEQYF. CDR3 nucleotides: TGTGCCTGGAGTGTCGGAGCCGCCTCCTACGAGCAGTACTTC. J is TRBJ2-7 and V is TRBV30, with D unclear. From germline, CDR1 is GTSNPN and CDR2 SVGIG (reference sequence). V gave up 0 bases and J gave up 0 bases, with 9 bases separating them. The CDR3 is 14 residues long.

J is TRBJ1-3 and V is TRBV2; no reliable D call. V was trimmed by 7 bases and J by 3 bases, leaving 19 bases between them. The length of the CDR3 is 16 residues. Germline-derived CDR1 and CDR2 are SNHLY and FYNNEI. CDR3 protein: CASKRLETGLGNTIYF. The CDR3 region has the DNA TGTGCCAGCAAAAGATTGGAGACCGGACTTGGAAACACCATATATTTT.

The chain employs TRBV27 and TRBJ2-1; TRBD1 matches at 10 bases. There are 14 residues in the CDR3. Germline lookup yields CDR1 MNHEY and CDR2 SMNVEV (reference sequence). V trimming: 6 bases; J trimming: 7 bases; junction bases outside the gene matches: 6. CDR3 amino acids: CASSRTGGKNEQFF. The CDR3 DNA reads as TGTGCCAGCAGCCGGACAGGGGGGAAAAATGAGCAGTTCTTC.

This chain links TRBV5-1 with TRBJ1-1, with D maybe TRBD1 (6 bases). Germline V gives CDR1 SGHRS, CDR2 YFSETQ. This CDR3 spans 14 amino acids. V shed 0 bases and J shed 1 base, with 7 bases lying between them. CDR3 nucleotide sequence: TGCGCCAGCAGCTTGGCACAGGGGAACACTGAAGCTTTCTTT. The encoded protein is CASSLAQGNTEAFF.